A selection of T cell receptor beta chains follows, all from one sample in a study of cytomegalovirus exposure and HLA in healthy donors. The data were produced by immunoSEQ multiplex PCR, yet TCRdb's version contains in-frame clones alone and is incomplete. The table for this sample gives under 65,000 clones. The sequencing sample was made of PBMCs. Receptor source: a woman aged 18-35 years in good health and CMV-seronegative. The CDR3 runs from the conserved cysteine through the conserved F or W. The D gene is left open where the match is weak.

j_call | v_call | d_call | cdr3_aa | cdr3_nt
TRBJ2-2 | TRBV19 | NA | CASSIGSGVVPTGELFF | TGTGCCAGTAGTATAGGATCGGGAGTAGTTCCTACCGGGGAGCTGTTTTTT
TRBJ2-7 | TRBV30 | NA | CAWSVTVGRPYEQYF | TGTGCCTGGAGTGTAACGGTGGGCCGGCCCTACGAGCAGTACTTC
TRBJ1-1 | TRBV9 | NA | CASSVGGDTEAFF | TGTGCCAGCAGCGTAGGAGGAGACACTGAAGCTTTCTTT
TRBJ2-7 | TRBV5-6 | TRBD2 | CASSFAGTSGTYEQYF | TGTGCCAGCAGCTTCGCTGGGACTAGCGGGACCTACGAGCAGTACTTC
TRBJ2-7 | TRBV28 | TRBD1 | CASSSGGSSYEQYF | TGTGCCAGCAGTTCAGGGGGTAGCTCCTACGAGCAGTACTTC
TRBJ1-2 | TRBV29-1 | TRBD1 | CSVHLGAGGNYGYTF | TGCAGCGTCCATCTCGGGGCAGGGGGTAACTATGGCTACACCTTC
TRBJ2-5 | TRBV9 | NA | CASSPGAGSQETQYF | TGTGCCAGCAGCCCAGGGGCGGGCAGTCAAGAGACCCAGTACTTC
TRBJ2-7 | TRBV4-2 | NA | CASSQVGGQQYF | TGTGCCAGCAGCCAAGTAGGGGGACAGCAGTACTTC
TRBJ2-7 | TRBV5-4 | TRBD1 | CASSLGQGPYEQYF | TGTGCCAGCAGCTTGGGACAGGGACCCTACGAGCAGTACTTC
TRBJ1-4 | TRBV27 | TRBD1 | CASGNRGLNEKLFF | TGTGCCAGCGGAAACAGGGGCCTTAATGAAAAACTGTTTTTT
TRBJ1-5 | TRBV5-6 | TRBD1 | CASSLGGGQPQHF | TGTGCCAGCAGCTTGGGAGGGGGCCAGCCCCAGCATTTT
TRBJ2-5 | TRBV29-1 | NA | CSVEDLFRGQYF | TGCAGCGTTGAAGACCTATTCAGGGGCCAGTACTTC
TRBJ1-1 | TRBV4-1 | NA | CASSQGQGNTEAFF | TGCGCCAGCAGCCAAGGCCAGGGGAACACTGAAGCTTTCTTT
TRBJ2-7 | TRBV6-5 | TRBD1 | CASSYSPGQLIYEQYF | TGTGCCAGCAGTTATTCACCGGGACAGCTCATCTACGAGCAGTACTTC
TRBJ1-5 | TRBV19 | NA | CASATGRVGNQPQHF | TGTGCCAGTGCGACAGGTCGGGTGGGCAATCAGCCCCAGCATTTT
TRBJ2-5 | TRBV29-1 | NA | CSVELALRGDQETQYF | TGCAGCGTTGAACTAGCTCTCAGGGGGGATCAAGAGACCCAGTACTTC
TRBJ1-1 | TRBV7-9 | NA | CASSLGRGTNTEAFF | TGTGCCAGCAGCTTAGGGCGGGGGACGAACACTGAAGCTTTCTTT
TRBJ2-1 | TRBV4-1 | NA | CASSQEGGYNEQFF | TGCGCCAGCAGCCAAGAGGGGGGTTACAATGAGCAGTTCTTC